The present entry profiles one T cell receptor beta chain with its context. No antigen is known for it. The assay was immunoSEQ multiplex PCR, and TCRdb's table has in-frame clones only and misses some. The repertoire holds some 110,000 clones, about 90% seen once, with over 0.8% in the top ten. The data are from a study of graft-versus-host responses after intestinal transplantation. Germline values: CDR1 GTSNPN, CDR2 SVGIG (reference sequence). The CDR3 has 15 residues. V was cut by 4 bases and J by 0 bases, with 15 bases left in between. The sequencing here drew on unstimulated CD4+ T cells sorted from spleen or lymph node cells, taken before intestinal transplant. The sequence derives from a human donor who received an intestinal transplant. V gene TRBV30 combines with J gene TRBJ1-1; perhaps TRBD1 as D (5 bases). The CDR3 is CAWMGHSGMNTEAFF. The CDR3 DNA reads TGTGCCTGGATGGGGCATTCGGGGATGAACACTGAAGCTTTCTTT.